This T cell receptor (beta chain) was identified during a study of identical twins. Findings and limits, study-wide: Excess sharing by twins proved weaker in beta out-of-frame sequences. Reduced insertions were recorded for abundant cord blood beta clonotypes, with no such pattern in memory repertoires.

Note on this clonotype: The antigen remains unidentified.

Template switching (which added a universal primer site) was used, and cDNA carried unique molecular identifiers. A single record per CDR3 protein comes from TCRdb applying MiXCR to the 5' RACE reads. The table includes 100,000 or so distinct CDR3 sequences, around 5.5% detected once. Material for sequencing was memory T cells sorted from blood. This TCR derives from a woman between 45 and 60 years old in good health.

The CDR3 region is CASSLAQGASYEQYF. The CDR3 DNA reads as TGTGCCAGCAGCTTAGCCCAGGGGGCGAGCTACGAGCAGTACTTC. The genes are TRBV7-2 and TRBJ2-7; TRBD1 matches 8 bases. Germline V gene sequence: CDR1 SGHTA, CDR2 FQGNSA. The CDR3 runs to 15 residues. V gave up 0 bases and J gave up 3 bases; unmatched junction bases: 4.